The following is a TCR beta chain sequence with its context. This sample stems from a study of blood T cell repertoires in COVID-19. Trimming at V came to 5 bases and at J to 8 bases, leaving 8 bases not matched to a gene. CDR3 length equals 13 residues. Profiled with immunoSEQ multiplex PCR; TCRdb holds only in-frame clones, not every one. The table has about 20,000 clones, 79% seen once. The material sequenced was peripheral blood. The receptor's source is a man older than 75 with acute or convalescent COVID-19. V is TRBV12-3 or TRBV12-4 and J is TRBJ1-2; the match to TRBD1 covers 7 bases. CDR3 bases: TGTGCCAGCAGTCCCTTACAGGGGAAGGGCTACACCTTC. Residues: CASSPLQGKGYTF.